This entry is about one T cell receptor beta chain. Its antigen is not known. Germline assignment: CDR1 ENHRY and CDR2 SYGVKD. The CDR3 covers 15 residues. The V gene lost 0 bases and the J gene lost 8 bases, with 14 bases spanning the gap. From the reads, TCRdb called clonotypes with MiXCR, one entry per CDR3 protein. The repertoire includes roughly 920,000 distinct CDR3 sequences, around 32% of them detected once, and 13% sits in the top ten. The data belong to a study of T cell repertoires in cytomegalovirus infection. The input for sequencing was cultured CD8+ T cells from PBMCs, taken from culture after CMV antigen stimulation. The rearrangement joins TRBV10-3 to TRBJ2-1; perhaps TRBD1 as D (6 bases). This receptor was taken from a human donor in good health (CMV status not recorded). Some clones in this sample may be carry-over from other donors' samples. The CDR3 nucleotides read TGTGCCATCAGTGAGTCGGCAAGCGCAGGGGATGAGCAGTTCTTC. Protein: CAISESASAGDEQFF.